One sample yielded the 24 T cell receptor beta chains listed below, sequenced in a study of T cell responses to AZD1222 COVID-19 vaccine. Clones were sequenced by immunoSEQ multiplex PCR, and TCRdb holds only the in-frame ones, with some missing. The repertoire includes over 150,000 clones, around 87% of them detected once, and 2.6% sits in the top ten. The sample in question was peripheral blood, obtained on day 0 of AZD1222 vaccination. The receptors derive from an adult in good health.

The chain uses TRBV27 and TRBJ1-5; 9 positions agree with TRBD1. CDR1 and CDR2 (germline): MNHEY, SMNVEV (reference sequence). The CDR3 is 15 amino acids. Trimming removed 8 bases from V and 9 bases from J; junction bases left unmatched: 14. The DNA of the CDR3 is TGTGCCAGCTGGACCCCCGGGACAGGGACGGGGCCCCAGCATTTT. Encoded protein: CASWTPGTGTGPQHF.

Comments on this clone: An end of the junction does not agree with germline; a read error may underlie this. The rearrangement joins TRBV5-5 to TRBJ1-1; 8 positions match TRBD1. Germline V CDR1 and CDR2: SGHKS, YYEKEE (reference sequence). CDR3 length equals 16 residues. The CDR3 DNA is TGTGCCAGCAGCTTCGATCCGACCCGCGGGACAGGCCCGTTAGCTTTT. Its translation is CASSFDPTRGTGPLAF.

This clone was picked up one time. Written as DNA, the CDR3 is TGTGCCAGCAGCTTTGAGGAAGCTTTCTTT. Translated, it gives CASSFEEAFF. The chain has TRBV7-6 and TRBJ1-1; D unresolved. The germline V and J ends were trimmed by 3 bases and 8 bases, with 4 bases remaining between them. The CDR3 runs to 10 residues. Germline CDR1 SGHVS, CDR2 FNYEAQ.

V is TRBV5-1 and J is TRBJ2-1, with 12 bases matching TRBD2. This CDR3 region has 15 residues. With 4 bases clipped from V and 5 bases from J, the junction kept 4 bases outside the gene matches. Germline CDR1 and CDR2: SGHRS and YFSETQ. The CDR3 loop is CASSQTSGRDNEQFF. CDR3 DNA sequence: TGCGCCAGCAGCCAGACTAGCGGGAGAGACAATGAGCAGTTCTTC.

The chain couples TRBV10-2 to TRBJ2-7, with D perhaps TRBD2 (6 bases). From germline, CDR1 is WSHSY and CDR2 SAAADI. CDR3 size: 16 residues. Trimming left V 2 bases short and J 0 bases short, with 14 bases between. CDR3 in amino acids: CASSEATRPYSYEQYF. DNA for the CDR3: TGCGCCAGCAGTGAGGCGACTAGGCCCTACTCCTACGAGCAGTACTTC.

About this clone: A read error is likely, as this CDR3 ends without the conserved phenylalanine or tryptophan. Because the CDR3's place on the DNA is in doubt, the DNA is left out and the CDR3 is given as listed by TCRdb. CDR3 residues: CASSLQGS. The gene calls are TRBV27 and TRBJ1-5; the D call TRBD1 from the table was never checked on the DNA. The CDR3 contains 8 residues when both ends are counted. The germline gives CDR1 MNHEY, CDR2 SMNVEV (reference sequence).

The rearrangement joins TRBV18 to TRBJ2-7; perhaps TRBD1 as D (6 bases). The CDR3 totals 13 residues. CDR1 is KGHSH, CDR2 LQKENI, per germline. The V end was cut by 6 bases, the J end by 3 bases, with 12 bases between. The CDR3 DNA sequence: TGTGCCAGCTCCAGGCAGGGGAACTACGAGCAGTACTTC. Its protein product is CASSRQGNYEQYF.

The V gene is TRBV19, the J gene TRBJ2-5, with TRBD2 as a possible D gene (6 bases). This CDR3 comprises 13 residues. Trimming took off 7 bases at V and 5 bases at J, with 14 bases between the two ends. Germline values: CDR1 LNHDA, CDR2 SQIVND (reference sequence). As DNA, the CDR3 is TGTGCCAGTACAGCGACTAGTGGGGAGACCCAGTACTTC. Amino acid sequence: CASTATSGETQYF.

This rearrangement joins TRBV30 to TRBJ2-3, with 9 positions matching TRBD1. V lost 2 bases, J lost 1 base, and 1 base stayed unmatched. The CDR3 runs 14 residues. Germline V CDR1 and CDR2: GTSNPN, SVGIG (reference sequence). The CDR3 region is CAWSRTGGTDTQYF. The CDR3 nucleotides are TGTGCCTGGAGTAGGACAGGGGGCACAGATACGCAGTATTTT.

This clone was found a few times. CDR3 nucleotide sequence: TGTGCCAGCAGCCGGGGACAGGTTAATTCACCCCTCCACTTT. Amino acids: CASSRGQVNSPLHF. This chain joins TRBV28 and TRBJ1-6; TRBD1 matches 8 bases. CDR1 MDHEN and CDR2 SYDVKM come from the germline V gene. CDR3 length: 14 amino acids. V trimming: 6 bases; J trimming: 6 bases; junction bases outside the gene matches: 4. The variable domain in full, completed from reference TRBV28 and TRBJ1-6, reads DVKVTQSSRYLVKRTGEKVFLECVQDMDHENMFWYRQDPGLGLRLIYFSYDVKMKEKGDIPEGYSVSREKKERFSLILESASTNQTSMYLCASSRGQVNSPLHFGNGTRLTVT.

This chain links TRBV11-2 with TRBJ2-7; TRBD1 matches at 7 bases. CDR3 length: 14 residues. Germline values: CDR1 SGHAT, CDR2 FQNNGV. Trimming removed 5 bases from V and 5 bases from J; junction bases left unmatched: 9. The CDR3 sequence: CASSPLTGPDEQYF. DNA for the CDR3: TGTGCCAGCAGCCCACTGACAGGGCCTGACGAGCAGTACTTC.

The chain is built from TRBV6-2 or TRBV6-3 and TRBJ2-7; D unresolved. Germline lookup yields CDR1 MNHEY and CDR2 SVGEGT. The CDR3 is made up of 15 amino acids. V lost 2 bases and J lost 0, with 11 bases in between. CDR3 sequence: CASSYRRTSSYEQYF. For the CDR3, the DNA is TGTGCCAGCAGTTACCGCCGAACAAGCTCCTACGAGCAGTACTTC.

This sequence joins TRBV19 and TRBJ2-2, with 7 nucleotides matching TRBD2. J lost 6 bases, V lost 4 bases, and 2 bases had no gene match. Germline assignment: CDR1 LNHDA and CDR2 SQIVND (reference sequence). The length of the CDR3 is 13 residues. CDR3 coding DNA: TGTGCCAGTAGTACCCGGGGGGCCGGGGAGCTGTTTTTT. It translates to CASSTRGAGELFF.

The V call is TRBV20-1, the J call TRBJ1-2, with D perhaps matching TRBD1 (6 bases). The length of the CDR3 is 15 residues. V gave up 3 bases and J gave up 4 bases, with 18 bases separating them. Looked up from germline, CDR1 is DFQATT and CDR2 is SNEGSKA (reference sequence). CDR3 residues: CSASNRQVRTYGYTF. CDR3 coding DNA: TGCAGTGCTAGTAACCGACAGGTCCGTACCTATGGCTACACCTTC.

The chain couples TRBV11-2 to TRBJ1-2, with D possibly TRBD1 on 5 matching bases. V shed 4 bases and J shed 6 bases, with 18 bases lying between them. The CDR3 covers 15 residues. Germline loops: CDR1 SGHAT, CDR2 FQNNGV. CDR3 region: CASSSRRQSSDGYTF. CDR3 nucleotides: TGTGCCAGCAGCTCCCGGAGACAGTCGTCAGATGGCTACACCTTC. Variable domain in full (rest from reference TRBV11-2 and TRBJ1-2): EAGVAQSPRYKIIEKRQSVAFWCNPISGHATLYWYQQILGQGPKLLIQFQNNGVVDDSQLPKDRFSAERLKGVDSTLKIQPAKLEDSAVYLCASSSRRQSSDGYTFGSGTRLTVV.

The sample holds one count of this clone. As DNA, the CDR3 is TGCAGCGTGGGGACAGGGTACGAGCAGTACTTC. Its translation: CSVGTGYEQYF. This chain connects TRBV29-1 to TRBJ2-7; 9 bases agree with TRBD1. The V segment lost 6 bases and the J segment 4 bases; nucleotides outside the gene matches: 1. The germline gives CDR1 SQVTM, CDR2 ANQGSEA. The CDR3 totals 11 residues.

J is TRBJ2-1 and V is TRBV5-4; 8 nucleotides agree with TRBD1. This CDR3 contains 15 residues. Trimming removed 2 bases from V and 7 bases from J; junction bases left unmatched: 8. The germline V gene encodes CDR1 SGHNT and CDR2 YYREEE (reference sequence). Written as DNA, the CDR3 is TGTGCCAGCAGCTTAAACCGACAGGGGAAGAATGAGCAGTTCTTC. Encoded protein: CASSLNRQGKNEQFF.

The chain employs TRBV28 and TRBJ1-4; perhaps TRBD1 as D (6 bases). The germline V gene encodes CDR1 MDHEN and CDR2 SYDVKM. The CDR3 totals 15 residues. V was pared by 8 bases and J by 3 bases, with 16 bases between. DNA for the CDR3: TGTGCCAGCGGTTCCCTGGGGGCGGCTAATGAAAAACTGTTTTTT. Its protein product is CASGSLGAANEKLFF.

The rearrangement joins TRBV3-1 (or the pseudogene TRBV3-2) to TRBJ2-7, with D maybe TRBD1 (6 bases). This CDR3 is built from 12 residues. From germline, CDR1 is LGHDT and CDR2 YNNKEL (reference sequence). Trimming left V 6 bases short and J 2 bases short, with 8 bases between. The chain's CDR3 is CASSPGAYEQYF. CDR3 sequence (DNA): TGTGCCAGCAGTCCAGGGGCCTACGAGCAGTACTTC.

The gene calls are TRBV7-9 and TRBJ2-5, with 13 bases identical to TRBD2. Germline trimming cut 5 bases from V and 4 bases from J; bases unmatched to any gene: 10. The V gene's germline CDR1 is SEHNR and CDR2 FQNEAQ (reference sequence). CDR3 length equals 17 residues. The CDR3 loop reads CASSSRLAGGEVETQYF. In DNA form, the CDR3 reads TGTGCCAGCAGCAGTAGACTAGCGGGAGGCGAGGTAGAGACCCAGTACTTC. Full variable domain (missing parts from reference TRBV7-9 and TRBJ2-5): DTGVSQNPRHKITKRGQNVTFRCDPISEHNRLYWYRQTLGQGPEFLTYFQNEAQLEKSRLLSDRFSAERPKGSFSTLEIQRTEQGDSAMYLCASSSRLAGGEVETQYFGPGTRLLVL.

The rearrangement links TRBV19 to TRBJ1-1; the D gene is possibly TRBD1 (6 bases). The length of the CDR3 is 14 residues. Trimming cost V 3 bases and J 4 bases, with 12 bases left between them. CDR1 LNHDA and CDR2 SQIVND come from the germline V gene (reference sequence). Here the CDR3 DNA reads TGTGCCAGTAGTATTTTGGGGGGCGGCACTGAAGCTTTCTTT. This codes for CASSILGGGTEAFF.

The rearrangement links TRBV7-9 to TRBJ2-1; no definite D call. Trimming removed 3 bases at V and 0 bases at J, with 9 bases between. The CDR3 sequence is 15 residues long. Looked up from germline, CDR1 is SEHNR and CDR2 is FQNEAQ (reference sequence). The CDR3 reads CASSFIQGSYNEQFF. In DNA, the CDR3 is TGTGCCAGCAGCTTTATACAAGGCTCCTACAATGAGCAGTTCTTC.

The rearrangement uses TRBV29-1 and TRBJ2-3, with unresolved D. V shed 3 bases and J shed 0 bases, with 7 bases lying between them. Germline CDR1 is SQVTM and CDR2 is ANQGSEA. CDR3 length: 13 residues. The CDR3 DNA follows: TGCAGCGTTGAGAAGACTAGCACAGATACGCAGTATTTT. Protein: CSVEKTSTDTQYF.

The chain links TRBV4-1 to TRBJ2-1; TRBD2 might be the D (6 bases). V was trimmed by 1 base and J by 12 bases, leaving 13 bases between them. Germline V gene data show CDR1 as MGHRA and CDR2 as YSYEKL. CDR3 length: 13 amino acids. The DNA for the CDR3 is TGCGCCAGCAGCCAAGGCGGGGACTCAACGCAGTTCTTC. As protein: CASSQGGDSTQFF.